This TCR beta chain is from a study of spatial heterogeneity in lung cancer (dated by TCRdb to about 2019). With respect to the entire study: Beta-chain transcripts were consistently detected in greater numbers than alpha-chain transcripts, which likely reflected higher beta-chain transcript abundance. In non-small cell lung cancer, the study made a quantitative comparison of TCR alpha and beta repertoires among multiple tumor regions, matched nontumor lung and blood. In the raw uncorrected reads, each unique combination of TCR and UMI appeared on average more than ten times. Nonsynonymous mutation counts, determined by whole-exome sequencing of tumor tissue, were related to TCR repertoire features. Both alpha and beta chains were TCR-sequenced in a few hundred tumor regions, 64 matched nontumor lung samples and approximately 50 PBMC samples obtained at surgery. A strong correlation was found between TCR transcript counts in tumor regions and a T cell transcriptional module score from matched bulk RNA-seq.

CDR1 and CDR2, looked up from the germline V gene (reference sequence), are GTSNPN and SVGIG. The junction shows trimming of 5 bases on V and 0 bases on J, and the gene matches do not reach 3 bases of it. CDR3 length: 14 amino acids, cysteine to phenylalanine. Only CDR3 DNA remains: 42 bases, in frame from the first base. A word on this clonotype: Its antigen remains undetermined. No base qualities exist here, and no much larger clone lies one base off it.

Here is what the overall study found, with its caveats: Counts of ubiquitous and regional expanded TCRs correlated with counts of ubiquitous and regional nonsynonymous mutations, respectively. TCR-seq coverage of tumor T cells was estimated to be only around 7.3% for alpha chains and around 13% for beta chains. The number of expanded intratumoral alpha and beta TCRs correlated with the tumor nonsynonymous mutation count. Additional single-cell paired TCR alpha and beta sequencing was considered necessary to confirm, at a functional level, the hypothesis that regional TCRs recognize regional mutations.

The library relied on 5' RACE. The instrument given in TCRdb is NextSeq 500. The TCR library protocol attached a unique molecular identifier to each TCR cDNA molecule to allow correction of PCR and sequencing errors. The study's own analysis went as follows. TCR identification, UMI-based error correction and CDR3 extraction were all carried out with Decombinator tools. Expanded TCRs were defined as those above a frequency of 2 per 1,000, corresponding to the top 1% of the tumor frequency distribution. Expanded tumor TCRs statistically deemed absent (corrected P<0.05) from at least one tumor region were classed as regional, and all other expanded tumor TCRs were classed as ubiquitous. Renyi diversity was computed with the R vegan package after each repertoire had been subsampled 100 times to 5,000 TCRs. CDR3 similarity networks were built from amino acid triplet string-kernel similarity, connecting CDR3s with pairwise similarity above 0.82. TCRdb took the public reads, trimmed them with fastp at Q25, ran MiXCR for clone calling and kept in-frame beta chains. Under each unique CDR3 protein, matching rows form one entry showing the most common genes and DNA. TCRdb, not the original authors, processed these V and J calls. A total of 20,000 to 30,000 distinct CDR3 sequences appear in this sample, around 10% of them only once. The top ten clones comprise more than 6% of the sample.

In light of the paper, this sample's time point label describes: sample taken at primary tumor resection. The donors were more than 60 patients from the lung TRACERx cohort who had early-stage, untreated non-small cell lung cancer. Without any cell sorting, TCR sequencing was performed on whole RNA extracted either from tumor and nontumor lung tissue or from cryopreserved PBMC samples. Patients were selected for TCR sequencing only if sufficient RNA was available from at least two tumor regions. Before being selected, tumor and adjacent nontumor lung specimens were reviewed by a lung pathologist. The input for sequencing was lung tumor tissue, taken at surgery. This receptor was taken from a male donor with early-stage non-small cell lung cancer. The V and J segments used are TRBV30 and TRBJ2-2; 7 junctional bases match TRBD1. The DNA sequence is as follows: TGTGCCTGGGGACAGGACCCGAACACCGGGGAGCTGTTTTTT. Translated, this is CAWGQDPNTGELFF.